This T cell receptor beta chain was observed in a study of shared clonotypes between healthy human individuals. Study outcomes and limitations: On the whole, naive subsets had larger estimated richness than memory subsets had.

CD45RO-negative, CCR7-positively selected cells formed the naive CD8 fraction, excluding terminally differentiated effector memory CD45RA+ cells. Profiled with immunoSEQ multiplex PCR; TCRdb holds only in-frame clones, not every one. The sample records 550,000 to 650,000 clones, 90% to 97% being singletons. This CDR3 has 14 residues. V was trimmed by 1 base and J by 5 bases, leaving 11 bases between them. In germline, CDR1 is MGHDK, CDR2 SYGVNS. This clone was counted a few times. Its antigen is currently unknown. The origin of this receptor is a woman in her 30s in good health. Material for sequencing was naive CD8+ T cells sorted from blood. The J gene is TRBJ1-2, the V gene TRBV25-1; D gene unclear. CDR3 sequence (DNA): TGTGCCAGCAGTGAATTCGGCCCAGCGTATGGCTACACCTTC. Translation gives CASSEFGPAYGYTF.